This is a list of T cell receptor beta chains from one sample in a study of cytotoxic CD8 clonotypes in ibrutinib-treated CLL. Clones were read by immunoSEQ multiplex PCR, and TCRdb kept only the in-frame ones, dropping some. The sample consists of 160,000 or so clones, 84% of them appearing once. The material was PBMCs, obtained after 24 months of ibrutinib treatment. All receptors derive from a human donor with chronic lymphocytic leukemia. Each CDR3 is given with its conserved first and last residue. The D gene is left open where the match is weak. Expanded clones are given a class, and other clones once, few, many or no size at all.

j_call | v_call | clone_size | d_call | cdr3_nt | cdr3_aa
TRBJ1-2 | TRBV11-1 | few | NA | TGTGCCAGCAGCCGGGGGCACTATGGCTACACCTTC | CASSRGHYGYTF
TRBJ2-2 | TRBV7-8 | NA | NA | TGTGCCAGCAGCCCTAGGGACACGAACACCGGGGAGCTGTTTTTT | CASSPRDTNTGELFF
TRBJ2-1 | TRBV28 | NA | NA | TGTGCCAGCAGTTTAAGGGGGATTAGGAGCTCCTACAATGAGCAGTTCTTC | CASSLRGIRSSYNEQFF
TRBJ1-4 | TRBV7-9 | NA | NA | TGTGCCACCCACAGGGACGAAAAACTGTTTTTT | CATHRDEKLFF
TRBJ1-1 | TRBV6-5 | NA | NA | TGTGCCAGCAGTTACTCGCGGACGAGGAACACTGAAGCTTTCTTT | CASSYSRTRNTEAFF
TRBJ1-1 | TRBV11-1 | NA | NA | TGTGCCAGCAGCTTATGGGGAGGCACTGAAGCTTTCTTT | CASSLWGGTEAFF
TRBJ2-1 | TRBV5-1 | NA | TRBD2 | TGCGCCAGCAGCCCGGGACTAGCGGGTTACAATGAGCAGTTCTTC | CASSPGLAGYNEQFF
TRBJ2-7 | TRBV5-1 | NA | TRBD2 | TGCGCCAGCAGCTTGGCGCTAGCGGGGGGTCGGTACGAGCAGTACTTC | CASSLALAGGRYEQYF
TRBJ1-1 | TRBV5-6 | NA | NA | TGTGCCAGCAGCTTGAGGACTGAAGCTTTCTTT | CASSLRTEAFF
TRBJ2-7 | TRBV4-3 | NA | TRBD1 | TGCGCCAGCAGCCAAGCATGGACAGGGGTGGGGTACGAGCAGTACTTC | CASSQAWTGVGYEQYF
TRBJ1-3 | TRBV7-2 | NA | TRBD1 | TGTGCCAGCAGCTCGACAGGGACCGGAAACACCATATATTTT | CASSSTGTGNTIYF
TRBJ1-1 | TRBV4-1 | NA | NA | TGCGCCAGCAGCCAAGAATCTCCCTACACTGAAGCTTTCTTT | CASSQESPYTEAFF
TRBJ1-1 | TRBV6-5 | NA | NA | TGTGCCAGCAGTTATCAAAGGGGGGCACGGAACACTGAAGCTTTCTTT | CASSYQRGARNTEAFF
TRBJ1-2 | TRBV10-3 | once | NA | TGTGCCATCAGTGACAGCGACCTAAACTATGGCTACACCTTC | CAISDSDLNYGYTF
TRBJ2-5 | TRBV7-2 | NA | TRBD2 | TGTGCCAGCAGCTCCGGACTAGCGGGAAGATCAGAGACCCAGTACTTC | CASSSGLAGRSETQYF
TRBJ2-2 | TRBV5-1 | NA | TRBD1 | TGCGCCAGCAGCCTGGGACAGCCCCGGGGCACCGGGGAGCTGTTTTTT | CASSLGQPRGTGELFF
TRBJ2-2 | TRBV7-9 | NA | TRBD1 | TGTGCCAGCAGCTTTGGGACAGTCAACACCGGGGAGCTGTTTTTT | CASSFGTVNTGELFF
TRBJ1-5 | TRBV7-2 | few | TRBD1 | TGTGCCACCAGACAGGGCTTCGCTTTCGAGCCCCAGCATTTT | CATRQGFAFEPQHF
TRBJ2-6 | TRBV19 | NA | TRBD1 | TGTGCCAGTGCACAGGGGGCTGGCGGCGTCTCTGGGGCCAACGTCCTGACTTTC | CASAQGAGGVSGANVLTF
TRBJ1-1 | TRBV5-1 | once | NA | TGCGCCAGCAGCTTGGCAGGCACAACTCGGAGCACTGAAGCTTTCTTT | CASSLAGTTRSTEAFF
TRBJ1-5 | TRBV7-2 | NA | NA | TGTGCCAGCAGTTCGTACCTTGTTGGGAATCAGCCCCAGCATTTT | CASSSYLVGNQPQHF
TRBJ2-1 | TRBV11-2 | NA | TRBD2 | TGTGCCAGCAGCCGGACTAGCGGGGACAATGAGCAGTTCTTC | CASSRTSGDNEQFF
TRBJ1-5 | TRBV19 | NA | NA | TGTGCCAGTAGTAGGGGCAGGGTGGATCAGCCCCAGCATTTT | CASSRGRVDQPQHF
TRBJ1-1 | TRBV27 | NA | NA | TGTGCCAGCAGTTTAAGAGTCATGAACACTGAAGCTTTCTTT | CASSLRVMNTEAFF
TRBJ2-1 | TRBV6-6 | once | NA | TGTGCCAGCACGGGTGGGATGGGGGTGTCCTACAATGAGCAGTTCTTC | CASTGGMGVSYNEQFF